Below, one TCR beta chain is given with its context. Its antigen is unidentified. Sequenced by immunoSEQ multiplex PCR; TCRdb stores in-frame clones only, minus some. The top ten hold under 1.5% of the sample, which has roughly 61,000 clones, just over 85% seen once. The sample comes from a study of CD4 T cells in relation to SARS-CoV-2 and coronaviruses. This CDR3 contains 16 residues. V gave up 2 bases and J gave up 0 bases, with 11 bases separating them. CDR1 and CDR2 (germline): MDHEN, SYDVKM. Findings and caveats of the study: Culture-expanded clones reflect memory recall rather than primary priming during culture. SARS-CoV-2-driven expansion was significantly weaker in crossreactive than monoreactive clones.

The unexposed donors gave CD4+ T cells in about 2010-2019, prior to COVID-19. This sequence joins TRBV28 and TRBJ1-3; D not certain. Sequencing was carried out using memory CD4+ T cells from PBMCs. This clonotype was sampled from a human donor in good health. The CDR3 sequence is CASSLSAWNSGNTIYF. The CDR3 DNA follows: TGTGCCAGCAGTTTAAGTGCCTGGAACTCTGGAAACACCATATATTTT.